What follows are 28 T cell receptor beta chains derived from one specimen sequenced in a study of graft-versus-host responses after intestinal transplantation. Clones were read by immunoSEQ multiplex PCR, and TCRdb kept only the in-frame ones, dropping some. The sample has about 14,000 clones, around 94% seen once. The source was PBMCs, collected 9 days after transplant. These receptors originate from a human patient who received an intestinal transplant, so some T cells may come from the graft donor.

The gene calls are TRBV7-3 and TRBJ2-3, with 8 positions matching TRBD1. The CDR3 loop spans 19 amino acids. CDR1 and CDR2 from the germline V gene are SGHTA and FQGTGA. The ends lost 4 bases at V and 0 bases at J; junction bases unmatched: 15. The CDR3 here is CASSYTSIRTGTSTDTQYF. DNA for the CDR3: TGTGCCAGCAGCTACACCAGCATCCGGACAGGGACCAGCACAGATACGCAGTATTTT. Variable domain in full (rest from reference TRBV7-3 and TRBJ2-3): GAGVSQTPSNKVTEKGKYVELRCDPISGHTALYWYRQSLGQGPEFLIYFQGTGAADDSGLPNDRFFAVRPEGSVSTLKIQRTERGDSAVYLCASSYTSIRTGTSTDTQYFGPGTRLTVL.

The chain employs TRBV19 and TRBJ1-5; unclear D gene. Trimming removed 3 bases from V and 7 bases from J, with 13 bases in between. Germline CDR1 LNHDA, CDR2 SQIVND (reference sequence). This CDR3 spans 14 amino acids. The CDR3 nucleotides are TGTGCCAGTAGTATGTTGGCAGGAGGGCAGCCCCAGCATTTT. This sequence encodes CASSMLAGGQPQHF.

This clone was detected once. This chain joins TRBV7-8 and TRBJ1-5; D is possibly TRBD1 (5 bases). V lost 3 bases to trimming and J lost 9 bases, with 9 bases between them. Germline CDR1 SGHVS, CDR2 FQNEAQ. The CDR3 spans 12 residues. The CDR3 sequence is CASSLGTRPQHF. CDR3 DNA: TGTGCCAGCAGCTTGGGGACGAGGCCCCAGCATTTT.

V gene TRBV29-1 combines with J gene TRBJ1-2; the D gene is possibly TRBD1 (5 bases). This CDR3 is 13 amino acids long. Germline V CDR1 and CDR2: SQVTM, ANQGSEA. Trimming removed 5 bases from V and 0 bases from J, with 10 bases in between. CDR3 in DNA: TGCAGCGTTAGACAGAGAGCTAACTATGGCTACACCTTC. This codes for CSVRQRANYGYTF.

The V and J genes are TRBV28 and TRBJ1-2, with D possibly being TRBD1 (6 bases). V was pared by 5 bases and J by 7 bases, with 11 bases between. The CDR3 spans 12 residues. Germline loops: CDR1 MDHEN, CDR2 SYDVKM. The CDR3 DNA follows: TGTGCCAGCAGTCCACAGGGTCCTGGCTACACCTTC. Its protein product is CASSPQGPGYTF.

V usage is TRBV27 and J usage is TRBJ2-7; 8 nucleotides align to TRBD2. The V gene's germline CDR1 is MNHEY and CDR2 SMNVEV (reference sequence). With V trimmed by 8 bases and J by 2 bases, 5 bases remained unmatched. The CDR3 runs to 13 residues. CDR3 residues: CASGAGDAYEQYF. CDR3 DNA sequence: TGTGCCAGCGGAGCGGGAGACGCCTACGAGCAGTACTTC.

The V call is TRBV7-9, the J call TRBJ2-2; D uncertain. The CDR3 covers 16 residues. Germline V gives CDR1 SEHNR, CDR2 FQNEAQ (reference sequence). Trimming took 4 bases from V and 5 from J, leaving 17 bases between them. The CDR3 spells CASSSRVGSSTGELFF. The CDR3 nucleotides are TGTGCCAGCAGCTCTAGGGTCGGGTCATCTACCGGGGAGCTGTTTTTT. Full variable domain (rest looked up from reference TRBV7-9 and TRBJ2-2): DTGVSQNPRHKITKRGQNVTFRCDPISEHNRLYWYRQTLGQGPEFLTYFQNEAQLEKSRLLSDRFSAERPKGSFSTLEIQRTEQGDSAMYLCASSSRVGSSTGELFFGEGSRLTVL.

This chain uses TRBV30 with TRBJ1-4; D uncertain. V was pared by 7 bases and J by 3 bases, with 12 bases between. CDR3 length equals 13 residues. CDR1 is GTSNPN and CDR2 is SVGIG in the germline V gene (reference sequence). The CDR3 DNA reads TGTGCCTTTACGATTGGTTCTAATGAAAAACTGTTTTTT. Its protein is CAFTIGSNEKLFF.

CDR3 nucleotide sequence: TGTGCCAGCAGTGGGGGGGGCTATGGCTACACCTTC. It is translated as CASSGGGYGYTF. This chain connects TRBV2 to TRBJ1-2; possible D gene TRBD1, 5 bases. Germline CDR1 and CDR2: SNHLY and FYNNEI. This CDR3 spans 12 amino acids. With 4 bases removed from V and 4 bases from J, the gap between germline ends came to 7 bases.

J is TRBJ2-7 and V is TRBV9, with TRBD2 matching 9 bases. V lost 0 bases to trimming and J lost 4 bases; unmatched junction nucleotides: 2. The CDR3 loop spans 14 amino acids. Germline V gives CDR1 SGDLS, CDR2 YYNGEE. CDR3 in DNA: TGTGCCAGCAGCGTAGGGACTAGCGATTACGAGCAGTACTTC. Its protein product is CASSVGTSDYEQYF.

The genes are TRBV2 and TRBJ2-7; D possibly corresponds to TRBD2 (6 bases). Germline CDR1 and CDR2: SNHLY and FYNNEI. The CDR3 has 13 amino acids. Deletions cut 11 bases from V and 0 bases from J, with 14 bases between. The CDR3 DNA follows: TGTGCCGGGGCGGGGACGGTCTCCTACGAGCAGTACTTC. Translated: CAGAGTVSYEQYF. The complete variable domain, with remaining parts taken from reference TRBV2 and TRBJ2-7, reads EPEVTQTPSHQVTQMGQEVILRCVPISNHLYFYWYRQILGQKVEFLVSFYNNEISEKSEIFDDQFSVERPDGSNFTLKIRSTKLEDSAMYFCAGAGTVSYEQYFGPGTRLTVT.

This chain's CDR3 is CASSFSPGQATEAFF. For the CDR3, the DNA is TGTGCCAGCAGCTTTTCTCCGGGACAGGCCACTGAAGCTTTCTTT. V gene TRBV7-2 combines with J gene TRBJ1-1; 8 bases align to TRBD1. From germline, CDR1 is SGHTA and CDR2 FQGNSA. This CDR3 is built from 15 residues. V was pared by 3 bases and J by 4 bases, with 7 bases of the junction left unmatched.

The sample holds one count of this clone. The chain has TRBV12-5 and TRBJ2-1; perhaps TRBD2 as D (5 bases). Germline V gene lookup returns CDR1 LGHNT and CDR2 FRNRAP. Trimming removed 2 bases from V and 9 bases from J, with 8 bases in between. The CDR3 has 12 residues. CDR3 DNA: TGTGCTAGTGGTTTGTCGGGGAGTGAGCAGTTCTTC. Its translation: CASGLSGSEQFF.

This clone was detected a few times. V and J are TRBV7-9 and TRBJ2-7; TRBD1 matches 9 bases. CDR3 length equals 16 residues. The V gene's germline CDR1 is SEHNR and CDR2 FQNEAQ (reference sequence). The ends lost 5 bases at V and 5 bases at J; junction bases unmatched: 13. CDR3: CASSKIPGTGWNEQYF. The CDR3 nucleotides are TGTGCCAGCAGCAAAATCCCCGGGACAGGGTGGAACGAGCAGTACTTC. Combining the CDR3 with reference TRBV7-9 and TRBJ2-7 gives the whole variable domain DTGVSQNPRHKITKRGQNVTFRCDPISEHNRLYWYRQTLGQGPEFLTYFQNEAQLEKSRLLSDRFSAERPKGSFSTLEIQRTEQGDSAMYLCASSKIPGTGWNEQYFGPGTRLTVT.

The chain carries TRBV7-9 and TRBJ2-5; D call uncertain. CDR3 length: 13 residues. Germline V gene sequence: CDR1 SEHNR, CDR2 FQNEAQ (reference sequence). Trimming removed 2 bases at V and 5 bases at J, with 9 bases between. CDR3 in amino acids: CASSLRLGETQYF. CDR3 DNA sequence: TGTGCCAGCAGCTTAAGGCTAGGGGAGACCCAGTACTTC.

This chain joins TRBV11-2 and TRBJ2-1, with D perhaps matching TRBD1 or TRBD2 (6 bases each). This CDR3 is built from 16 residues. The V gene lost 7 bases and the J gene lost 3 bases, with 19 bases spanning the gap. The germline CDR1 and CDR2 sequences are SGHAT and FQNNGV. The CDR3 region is CASNQPPGGLYNEQFF. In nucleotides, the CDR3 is TGTGCCAGCAACCAGCCCCCCGGGGGCCTCTACAATGAGCAGTTCTTC.

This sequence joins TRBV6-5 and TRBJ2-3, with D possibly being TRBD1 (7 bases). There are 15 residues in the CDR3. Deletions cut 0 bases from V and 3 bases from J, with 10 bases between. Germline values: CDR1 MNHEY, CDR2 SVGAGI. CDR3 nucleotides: TGTGCCAGCAGTTACTCGCCAGGGGGGACAGATACGCAGTATTTT. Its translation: CASSYSPGGTDTQYF.

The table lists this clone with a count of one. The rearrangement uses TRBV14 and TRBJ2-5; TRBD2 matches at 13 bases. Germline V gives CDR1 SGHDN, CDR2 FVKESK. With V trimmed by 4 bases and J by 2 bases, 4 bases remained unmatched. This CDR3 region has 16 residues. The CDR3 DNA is TGTGCCAGCAGCCGCCGACTAGCGGGAGGACAAGAGACCCAGTACTTC. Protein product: CASSRRLAGGQETQYF.

This CDR3 reads CASSLTVGAGNQPQHF. CDR3 nucleotides: TGTGCCAGCAGTTTAACGGTGGGCGCCGGCAATCAGCCCCAGCATTTT. V is TRBV27 and J is TRBJ1-5; D remains ambiguous. CDR1 and CDR2 from the germline V gene are MNHEY and SMNVEV (reference sequence). V dropped 2 bases and J dropped 2 bases, with 13 bases sitting between them. The CDR3 spans 16 residues.

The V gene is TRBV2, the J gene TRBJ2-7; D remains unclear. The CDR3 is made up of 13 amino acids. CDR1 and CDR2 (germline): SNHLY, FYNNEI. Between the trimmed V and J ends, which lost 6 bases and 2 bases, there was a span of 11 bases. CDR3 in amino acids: CASSPLATYEQYF. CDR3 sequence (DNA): TGTGCCAGCAGCCCCCTCGCCACCTACGAGCAGTACTTC.

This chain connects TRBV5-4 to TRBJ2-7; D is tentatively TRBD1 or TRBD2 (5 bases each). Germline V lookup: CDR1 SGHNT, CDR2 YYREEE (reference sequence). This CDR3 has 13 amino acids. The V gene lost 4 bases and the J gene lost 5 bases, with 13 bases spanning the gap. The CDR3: CASSGTRLDEQYF. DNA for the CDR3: TGTGCCAGCAGCGGGACCAGGCTGGACGAGCAGTACTTC.

The CDR3 is CASSFDSPEAFF. CDR3 coding DNA: TGTGCCAGCAGTTTCGACAGTCCTGAAGCTTTCTTT. The chain employs TRBV7-9 and TRBJ1-1; TRBD1 might be the D (5 bases). The CDR3 is 12 amino acids. V was clipped by 6 bases and J by 6 bases, with 11 bases between them. Per the germline V gene, CDR1 is SEHNR and CDR2 is FQNEAQ (reference sequence).

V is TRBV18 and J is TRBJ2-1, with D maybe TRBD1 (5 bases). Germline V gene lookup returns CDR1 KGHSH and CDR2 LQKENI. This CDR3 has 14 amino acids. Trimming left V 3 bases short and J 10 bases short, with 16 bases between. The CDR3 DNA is TGTGCCAGCTCACCCCCCCGACAGCTTAGCGAGCAGTTCTTC. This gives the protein CASSPPRQLSEQFF.

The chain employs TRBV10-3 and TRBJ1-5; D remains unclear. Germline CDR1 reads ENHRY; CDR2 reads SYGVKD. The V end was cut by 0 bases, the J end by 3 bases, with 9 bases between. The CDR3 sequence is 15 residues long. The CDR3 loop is CAISESGSSNQPQHF. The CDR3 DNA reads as TGTGCCATCAGTGAGTCGGGCAGCTCCAATCAGCCCCAGCATTTT.

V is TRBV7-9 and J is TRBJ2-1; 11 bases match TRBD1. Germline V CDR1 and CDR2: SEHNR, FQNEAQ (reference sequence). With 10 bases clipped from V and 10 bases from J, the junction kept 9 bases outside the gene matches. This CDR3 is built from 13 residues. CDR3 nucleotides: TGTGCCACCGAAGGACAGGGGGCAGGAGAGCAGTTCTTC. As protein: CATEGQGAGEQFF.

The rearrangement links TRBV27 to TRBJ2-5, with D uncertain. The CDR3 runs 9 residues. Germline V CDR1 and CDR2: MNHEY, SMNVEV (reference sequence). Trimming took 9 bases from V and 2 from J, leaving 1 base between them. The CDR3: CARQETQYF. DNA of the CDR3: TGTGCCAGGCAAGAGACCCAGTACTTC.

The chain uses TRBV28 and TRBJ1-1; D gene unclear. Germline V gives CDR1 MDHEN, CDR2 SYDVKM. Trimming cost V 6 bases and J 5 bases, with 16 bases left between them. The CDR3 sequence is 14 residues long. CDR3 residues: CASSSSEGRTEAFF. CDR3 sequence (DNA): TGTGCCAGCAGCTCCTCGGAAGGGCGAACTGAAGCTTTCTTT.

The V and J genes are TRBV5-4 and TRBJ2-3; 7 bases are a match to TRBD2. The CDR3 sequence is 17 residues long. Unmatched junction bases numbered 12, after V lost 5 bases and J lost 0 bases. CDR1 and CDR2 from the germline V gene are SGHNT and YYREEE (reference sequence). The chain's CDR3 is CASSIAGAASSTDTQYF. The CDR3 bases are TGTGCCAGCAGTATTGCGGGAGCCGCTTCTAGCACAGATACGCAGTATTTT.